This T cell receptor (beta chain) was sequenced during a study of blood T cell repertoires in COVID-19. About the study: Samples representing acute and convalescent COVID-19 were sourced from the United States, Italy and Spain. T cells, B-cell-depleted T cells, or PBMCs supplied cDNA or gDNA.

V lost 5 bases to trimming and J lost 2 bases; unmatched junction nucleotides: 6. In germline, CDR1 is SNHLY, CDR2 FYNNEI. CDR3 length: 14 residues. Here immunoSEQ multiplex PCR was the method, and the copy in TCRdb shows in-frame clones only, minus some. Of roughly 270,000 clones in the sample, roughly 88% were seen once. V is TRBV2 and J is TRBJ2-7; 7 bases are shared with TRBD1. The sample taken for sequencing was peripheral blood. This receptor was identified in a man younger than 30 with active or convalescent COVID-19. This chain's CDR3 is CASSSLQGTYEQYF. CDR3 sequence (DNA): TGTGCCAGCAGTTCACTACAGGGGACCTACGAGCAGTACTTC.